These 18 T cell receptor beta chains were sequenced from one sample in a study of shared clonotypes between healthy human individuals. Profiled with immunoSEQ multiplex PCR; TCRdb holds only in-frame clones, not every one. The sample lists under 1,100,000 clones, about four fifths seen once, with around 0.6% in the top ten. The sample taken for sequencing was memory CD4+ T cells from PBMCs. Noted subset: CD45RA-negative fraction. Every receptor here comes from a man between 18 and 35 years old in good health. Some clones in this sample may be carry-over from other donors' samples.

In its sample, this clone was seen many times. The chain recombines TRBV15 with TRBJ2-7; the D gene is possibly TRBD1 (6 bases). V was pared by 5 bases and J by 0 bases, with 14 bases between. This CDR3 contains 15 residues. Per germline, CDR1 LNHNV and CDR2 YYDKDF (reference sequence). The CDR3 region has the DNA TGTGCCACCAGCCCTCGGACAGAAGGCTCCTACGAGCAGTACTTC. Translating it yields CATSPRTEGSYEQYF.

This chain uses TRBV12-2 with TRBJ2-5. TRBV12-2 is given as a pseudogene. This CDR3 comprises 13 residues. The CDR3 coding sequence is TGTGCAAGTCGCTCCCTACGGCTGGAGACCCAGTACTTC. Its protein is CASRSLRLETQYF.

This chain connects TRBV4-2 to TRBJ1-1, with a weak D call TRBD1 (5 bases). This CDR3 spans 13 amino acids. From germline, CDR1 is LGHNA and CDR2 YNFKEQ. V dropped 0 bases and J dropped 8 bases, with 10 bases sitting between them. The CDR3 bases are TGTGCCAGCAGCCAAGATAGGGGCAGAGAAGCTTTCTTT. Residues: CASSQDRGREAFF.

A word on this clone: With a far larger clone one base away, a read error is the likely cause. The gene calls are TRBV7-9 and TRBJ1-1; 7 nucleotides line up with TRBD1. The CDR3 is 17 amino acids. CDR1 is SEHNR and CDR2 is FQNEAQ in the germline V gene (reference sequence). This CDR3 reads CACSQGMHRGRNTEAFF. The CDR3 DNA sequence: TGTGCCTGCAGCCAAGGGATGCACAGGGGAAGGAACACTGAAGCTTTCTTT.

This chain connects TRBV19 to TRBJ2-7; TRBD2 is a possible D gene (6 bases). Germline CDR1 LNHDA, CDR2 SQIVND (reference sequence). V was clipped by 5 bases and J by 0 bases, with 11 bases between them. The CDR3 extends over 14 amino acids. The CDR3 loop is CASSPAGPSYEQYF. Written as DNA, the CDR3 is TGTGCCAGTAGTCCGGCGGGACCCTCCTACGAGCAGTACTTC.

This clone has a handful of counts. The CDR3 region has the DNA TGTGCCAGCAGCTTAGGGTGGCTGACGCAGTATTTT. Translating gives CASSLGWLTQYF. This chain links TRBV11-1 with TRBJ2-3; D gene unclear. The germline V gene encodes CDR1 SGHAT and CDR2 FQDESV (reference sequence). Trimming left V 1 base short and J 9 bases short, with 8 bases between. The CDR3 sequence is 12 residues long.

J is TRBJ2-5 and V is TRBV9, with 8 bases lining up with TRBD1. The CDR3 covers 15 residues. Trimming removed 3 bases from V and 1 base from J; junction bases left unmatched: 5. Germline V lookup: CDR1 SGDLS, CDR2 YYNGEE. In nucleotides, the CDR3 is TGTGCCAGCAGCGAACGGACAGGGCTCCAAGAGACCCAGTACTTC. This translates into CASSERTGLQETQYF.

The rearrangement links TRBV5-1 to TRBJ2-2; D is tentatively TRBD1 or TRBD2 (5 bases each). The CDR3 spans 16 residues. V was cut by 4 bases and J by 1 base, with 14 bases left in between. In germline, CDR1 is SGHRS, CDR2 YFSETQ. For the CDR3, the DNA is TGCGCCAGCAGCGGGGCCGGGACGGTGAACACCGGGGAGCTGTTTTTT. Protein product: CASSGAGTVNTGELFF.

CDR3 amino acids: CASTVSGLSYNEQFF. CDR3 DNA: TGTGCCAGCACTGTTAGCGGGCTCTCCTACAATGAGCAGTTCTTC. The chain employs TRBV2 and TRBJ2-1; 7 nucleotides align to TRBD2. CDR1 SNHLY and CDR2 FYNNEI come from the germline V gene. J gave up 0 bases and V 7 bases, and 6 bases lay outside the gene matches. The CDR3 runs 15 residues.

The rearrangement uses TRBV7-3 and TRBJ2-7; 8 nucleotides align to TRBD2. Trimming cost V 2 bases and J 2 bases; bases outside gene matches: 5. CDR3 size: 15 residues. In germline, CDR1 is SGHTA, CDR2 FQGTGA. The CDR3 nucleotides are TGTGCCAGCAGCTTACGGGCTAGCGGGCCCTACGAGCAGTACTTC. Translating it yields CASSLRASGPYEQYF.

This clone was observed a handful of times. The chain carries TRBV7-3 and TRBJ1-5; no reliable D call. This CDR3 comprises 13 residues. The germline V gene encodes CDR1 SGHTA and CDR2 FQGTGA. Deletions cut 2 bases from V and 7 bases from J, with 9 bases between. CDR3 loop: CASSLGSRQPQHF. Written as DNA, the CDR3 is TGTGCCAGCAGCTTAGGGAGTAGGCAGCCCCAGCATTTT. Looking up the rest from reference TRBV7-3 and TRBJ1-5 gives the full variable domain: GAGVSQTPSNKVTEKGKYVELRCDPISGHTALYWYRQSLGQGPEFLIYFQGTGAADDSGLPNDRFFAVRPEGSVSTLKIQRTERGDSAVYLCASSLGSRQPQHFGDGTRLSIL.

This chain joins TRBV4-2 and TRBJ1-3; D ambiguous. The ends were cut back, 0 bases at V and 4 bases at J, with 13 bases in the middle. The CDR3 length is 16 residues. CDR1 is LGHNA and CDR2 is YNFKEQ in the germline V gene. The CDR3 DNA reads TGTGCCAGCAGCCAAGATCTCCGGGGATCCGGAAACACCATATATTTT. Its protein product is CASSQDLRGSGNTIYF.

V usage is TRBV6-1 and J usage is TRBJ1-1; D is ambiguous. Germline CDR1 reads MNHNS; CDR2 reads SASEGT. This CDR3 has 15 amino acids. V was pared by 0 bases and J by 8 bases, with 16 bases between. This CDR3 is CASSEAYPGKTEAFF. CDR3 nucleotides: TGTGCCAGCAGTGAAGCTTATCCGGGGAAGACAGAAGCTTTCTTT.

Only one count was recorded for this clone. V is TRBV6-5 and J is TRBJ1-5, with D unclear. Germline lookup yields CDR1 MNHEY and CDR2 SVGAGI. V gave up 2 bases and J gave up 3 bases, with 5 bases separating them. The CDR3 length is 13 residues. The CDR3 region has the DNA TGTGCCAGCAGTTACGCCTTCAATCAGCCCCAGCATTTT. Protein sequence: CASSYAFNQPQHF.

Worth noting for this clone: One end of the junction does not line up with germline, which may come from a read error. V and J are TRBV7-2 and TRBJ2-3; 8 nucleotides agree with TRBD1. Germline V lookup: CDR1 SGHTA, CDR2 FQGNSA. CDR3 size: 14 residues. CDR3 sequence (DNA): TGTGCCAGCAGCCTCACCCAGTCGGCAGGGGGCCACAGATTT. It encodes CASSLTQSAGGHRF.

The CDR3 DNA follows: TGTGCCAGCAGTTTGGGACAGGGGGGAGGAGAGACCCAGTACTTC. It encodes CASSLGQGGGETQYF. The genes are TRBV28 and TRBJ2-5; TRBD1 agrees at 11 bases. V lost 3 bases and J lost 4; bases outside the gene matches: 4. The CDR3 contains 15 residues. The germline V gene has CDR1 MDHEN and CDR2 SYDVKM.

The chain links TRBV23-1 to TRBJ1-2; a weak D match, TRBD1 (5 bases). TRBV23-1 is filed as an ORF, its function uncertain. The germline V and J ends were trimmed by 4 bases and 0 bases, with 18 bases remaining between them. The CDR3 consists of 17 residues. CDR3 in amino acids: CASSRGVLLNSNYGYTF. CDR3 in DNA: TGCGCCAGCAGTCGGGGCGTACTACTGAATTCTAACTATGGCTACACCTTC.

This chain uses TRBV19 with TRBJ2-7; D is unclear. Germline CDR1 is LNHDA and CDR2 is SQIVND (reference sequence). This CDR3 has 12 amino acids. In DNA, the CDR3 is TGTGCAGAGACCAGTATGCTGGACGAGCAGTACTTC. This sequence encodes CAETSMLDEQYF.